The clone carrying this T cell receptor beta chain came up many times. No antigen is known for it. These data are taken from a study of blood T cells in healthy people across ages. Per sample, no less than 5.5 micrograms of total RNA were extracted. Study findings and constraints: Roughly linear age-related decline in beta diversity appeared, significant by age 40.

Trimming cost V 1 base and J 3 bases, with 8 bases left between them. The CDR3 has 14 residues. CDR1 and CDR2 (germline): SGHRS, YFSETQ. Using a J-beta primer mix together with a sample-barcoded 5' primer, a second PCR was run for roughly 6 to 11 cycles. Via MiXCR, TCRdb re-called the 5' RACE reads, giving one row per CDR3 protein. The sample lists hundreds of thousands of distinct CDR3 sequences, around half occurring once. Sequencing was done on a sample of blood. J is TRBJ1-5 and V is TRBV5-1; possible D gene TRBD1, 6 bases. The TCR originated in a man aged 80 or over in good health. The CDR3 loop reads CASSLTGHNQPQHF. CDR3 nucleotide sequence: TGCGCCAGCAGCTTGACAGGGCACAATCAGCCCCAGCATTTT. Drawing the rest from reference TRBV5-1 and TRBJ1-5, the complete variable domain is KAGVTQTPRYLIKTRGQQVTLSCSPISGHRSVSWYQQTPGQGLQFLFEYFSETQRNKGNFPGRFSGRQFSNSRSEMNVSTLELGDSALYLCASSLTGHNQPQHFGDGTRLSIL.